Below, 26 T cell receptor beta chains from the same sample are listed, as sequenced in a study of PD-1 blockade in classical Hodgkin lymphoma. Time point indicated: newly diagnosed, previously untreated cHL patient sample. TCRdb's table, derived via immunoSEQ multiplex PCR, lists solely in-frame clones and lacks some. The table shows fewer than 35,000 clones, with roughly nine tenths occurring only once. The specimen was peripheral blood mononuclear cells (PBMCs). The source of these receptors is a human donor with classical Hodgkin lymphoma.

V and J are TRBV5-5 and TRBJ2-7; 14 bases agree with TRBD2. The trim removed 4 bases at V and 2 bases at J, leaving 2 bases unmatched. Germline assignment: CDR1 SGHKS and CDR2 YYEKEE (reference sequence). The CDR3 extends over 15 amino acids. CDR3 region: CASSPGLAGAYEQYF. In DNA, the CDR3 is TGTGCCAGCAGCCCGGGACTAGCGGGAGCCTACGAGCAGTACTTC.

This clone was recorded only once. CDR3 sequence: CASSLTGTRWEQFF. The CDR3 nucleotides are TGTGCCAGCAGCCTAACCGGGACTAGATGGGAGCAGTTCTTC. This chain uses TRBV9 with TRBJ2-1, with TRBD2 matching over 8 bases. V was clipped by 4 bases and J by 10 bases; unmatched bases: 10. CDR1 is SGDLS and CDR2 is YYNGEE in the germline V gene. The CDR3 runs 14 residues. Looking up the rest from reference TRBV9 and TRBJ2-1 gives the full variable domain: DSGVTQTPKHLITATGQRVTLRCSPRSGDLSVYWYQQSLDQGLQFLIQYYNGEERAKGNILERFSAQQFPDLHSELNLSSLELGDSALYFCASSLTGTRWEQFFGPGTRLTVL.

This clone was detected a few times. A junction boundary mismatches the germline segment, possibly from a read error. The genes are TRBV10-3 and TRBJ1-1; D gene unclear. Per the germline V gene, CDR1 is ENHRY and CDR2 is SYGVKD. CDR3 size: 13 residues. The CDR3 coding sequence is TGTGCCATCAGTGAGCCGGCATCGAGTGGGGTTAACTTT. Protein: CAISEPASSGVNF.

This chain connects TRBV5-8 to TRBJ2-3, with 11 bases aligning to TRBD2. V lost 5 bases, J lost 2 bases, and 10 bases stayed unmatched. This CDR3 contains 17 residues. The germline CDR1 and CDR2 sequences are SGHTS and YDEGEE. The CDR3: CASSFHGTSGLTDTQYF. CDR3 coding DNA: TGTGCCAGCAGTTTTCACGGGACTAGCGGACTCACAGATACGCAGTATTTT.

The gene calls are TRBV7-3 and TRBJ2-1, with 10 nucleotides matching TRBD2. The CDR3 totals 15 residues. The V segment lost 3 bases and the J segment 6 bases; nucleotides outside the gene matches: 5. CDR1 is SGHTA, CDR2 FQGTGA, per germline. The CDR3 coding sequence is TGTGCCAGCAGCTTCCTAGCGGGAGAGCTCAATGAGCAGTTCTTC. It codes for CASSFLAGELNEQFF.

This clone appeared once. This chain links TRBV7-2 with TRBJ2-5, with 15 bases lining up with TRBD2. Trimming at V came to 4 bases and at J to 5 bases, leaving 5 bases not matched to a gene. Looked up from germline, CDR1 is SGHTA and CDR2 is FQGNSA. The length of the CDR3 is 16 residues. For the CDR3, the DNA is TGTGCCAGCAGCTCGGGACTAGCGGGAGGTTGGGAGACCCAGTACTTC. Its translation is CASSSGLAGGWETQYF.

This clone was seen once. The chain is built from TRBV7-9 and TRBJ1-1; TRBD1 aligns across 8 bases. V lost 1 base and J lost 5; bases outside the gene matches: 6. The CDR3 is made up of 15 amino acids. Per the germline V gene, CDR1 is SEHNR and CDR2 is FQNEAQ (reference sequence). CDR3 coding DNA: TGTGCCAGCAGCTTAGGGACAGGGCGGGGAACTGAAGCTTTCTTT. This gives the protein CASSLGTGRGTEAFF.

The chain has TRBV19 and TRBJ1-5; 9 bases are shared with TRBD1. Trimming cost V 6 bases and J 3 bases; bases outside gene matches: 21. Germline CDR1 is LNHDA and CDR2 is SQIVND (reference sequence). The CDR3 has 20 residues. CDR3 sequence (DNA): TGTGCCAGTAGCCCGAGGACAGGGGACCTATTAGGGAGACACAATCAGCCCCAGCATTTT. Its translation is CASSPRTGDLLGRHNQPQHF.

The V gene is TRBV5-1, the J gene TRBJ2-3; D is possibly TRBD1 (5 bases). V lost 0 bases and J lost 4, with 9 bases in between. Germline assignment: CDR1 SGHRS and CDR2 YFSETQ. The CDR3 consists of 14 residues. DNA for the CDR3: TGCGCCAGCAGCTTGGGACAGTCTTCAGATACGCAGTATTTT. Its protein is CASSLGQSSDTQYF.

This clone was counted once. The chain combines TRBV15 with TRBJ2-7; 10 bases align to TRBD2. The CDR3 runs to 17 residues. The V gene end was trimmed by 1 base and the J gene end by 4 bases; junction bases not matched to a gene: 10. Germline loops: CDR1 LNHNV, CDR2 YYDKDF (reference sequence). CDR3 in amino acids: CATSRVPGAGGPYEQYF. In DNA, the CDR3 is TGTGCCACCAGCAGAGTCCCCGGAGCGGGAGGGCCGTACGAGCAGTACTTC.

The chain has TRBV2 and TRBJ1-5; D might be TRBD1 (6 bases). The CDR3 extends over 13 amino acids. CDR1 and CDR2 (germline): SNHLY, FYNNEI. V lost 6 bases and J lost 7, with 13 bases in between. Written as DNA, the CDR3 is TGTGCCAGCAGGAGGGGGGTGGGGCAGCCCCAGCATTTT. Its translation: CASRRGVGQPQHF.

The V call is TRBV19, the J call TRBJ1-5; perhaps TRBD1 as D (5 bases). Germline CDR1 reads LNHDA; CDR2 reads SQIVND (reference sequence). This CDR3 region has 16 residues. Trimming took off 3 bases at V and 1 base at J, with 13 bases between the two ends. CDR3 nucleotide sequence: TGTGCCAGTAGTATCCTGGGGGTACCAAGCAATCAGCCCCAGCATTTT. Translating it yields CASSILGVPSNQPQHF.

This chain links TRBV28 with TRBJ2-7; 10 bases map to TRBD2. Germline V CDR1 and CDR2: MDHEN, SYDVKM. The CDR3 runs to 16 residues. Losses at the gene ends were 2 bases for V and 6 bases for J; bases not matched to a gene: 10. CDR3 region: CASSLRAGGPLIEQYF. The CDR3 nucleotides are TGTGCCAGCAGTTTACGAGCGGGAGGGCCGTTGATCGAGCAGTACTTC.

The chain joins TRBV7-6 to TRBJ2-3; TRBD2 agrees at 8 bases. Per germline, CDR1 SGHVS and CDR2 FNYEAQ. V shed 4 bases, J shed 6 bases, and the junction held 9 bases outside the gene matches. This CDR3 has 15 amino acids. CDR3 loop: CASSYNGGAVDTQYF. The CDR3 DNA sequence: TGTGCCAGCAGCTATAACGGGGGGGCCGTCGATACGCAGTATTTT. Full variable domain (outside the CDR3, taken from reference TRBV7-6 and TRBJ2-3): GAGVSQSPRYKVTKRGQDVALRCDPISGHVSLYWYRQALGQGPEFLTYFNYEAQQDKSGLPNDRFSAERPEGSISTLTIQRTEQRDSAMYRCASSYNGGAVDTQYFGPGTRLTVL.

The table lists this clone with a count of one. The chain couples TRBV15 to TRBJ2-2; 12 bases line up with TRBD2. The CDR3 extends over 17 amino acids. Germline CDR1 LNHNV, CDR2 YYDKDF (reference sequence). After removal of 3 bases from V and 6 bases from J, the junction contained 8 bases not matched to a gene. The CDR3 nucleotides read TGTGCCACCAGCAGGGACCTGACTAGCGGGAGCCCCGGGGAGCTGTTTTTT. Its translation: CATSRDLTSGSPGELFF.

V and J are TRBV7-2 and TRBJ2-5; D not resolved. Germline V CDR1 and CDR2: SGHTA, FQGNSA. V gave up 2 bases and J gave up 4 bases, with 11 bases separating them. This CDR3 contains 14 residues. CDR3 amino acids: CASSLQAQLETQYF. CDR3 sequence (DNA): TGTGCCAGCAGCTTACAGGCCCAGCTAGAGACCCAGTACTTC.

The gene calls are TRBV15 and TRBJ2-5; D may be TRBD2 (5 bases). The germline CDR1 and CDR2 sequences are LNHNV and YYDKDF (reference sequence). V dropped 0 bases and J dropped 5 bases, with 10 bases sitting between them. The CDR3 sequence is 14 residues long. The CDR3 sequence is CATSRDMGVETQYF. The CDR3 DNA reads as TGTGCCACCAGCAGAGATATGGGAGTCGAGACCCAGTACTTC.

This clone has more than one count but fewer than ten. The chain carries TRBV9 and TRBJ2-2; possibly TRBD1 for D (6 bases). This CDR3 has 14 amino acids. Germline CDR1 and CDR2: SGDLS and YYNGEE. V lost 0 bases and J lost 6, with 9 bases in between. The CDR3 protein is CASSVEYRAGELFF. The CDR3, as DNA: TGTGCCAGCAGCGTAGAATACAGGGCCGGGGAGCTGTTTTTT.

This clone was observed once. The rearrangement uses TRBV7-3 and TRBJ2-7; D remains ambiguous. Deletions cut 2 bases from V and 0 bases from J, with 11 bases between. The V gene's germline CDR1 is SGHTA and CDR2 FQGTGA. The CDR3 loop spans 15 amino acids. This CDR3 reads CASSLSGGGSYEQYF. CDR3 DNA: TGTGCCAGCAGCTTATCGGGCGGTGGCTCCTACGAGCAGTACTTC.

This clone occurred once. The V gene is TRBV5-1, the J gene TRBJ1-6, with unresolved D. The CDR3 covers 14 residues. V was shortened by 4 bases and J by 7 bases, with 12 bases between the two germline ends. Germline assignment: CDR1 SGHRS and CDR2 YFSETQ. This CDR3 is CASSPAGTNSPLHF. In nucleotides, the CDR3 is TGCGCCAGCAGCCCGGCAGGCACAAATTCACCCCTCCACTTT.

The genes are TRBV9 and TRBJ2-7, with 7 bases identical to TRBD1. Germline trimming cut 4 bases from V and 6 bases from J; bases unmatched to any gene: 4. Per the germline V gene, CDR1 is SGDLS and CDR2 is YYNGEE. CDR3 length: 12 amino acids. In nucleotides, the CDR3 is TGTGCCAGCAGCTCAGCAGGGGGCGAGCAGTACTTC. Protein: CASSSAGGEQYF.

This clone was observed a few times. This chain's CDR3 is CAISETEKWGEQFF. For the CDR3, the DNA is TGTGCCATCAGTGAGACAGAAAAATGGGGTGAGCAGTTCTTC. The chain carries TRBV10-3 and TRBJ2-1; D not resolved. Germline CDR1 and CDR2: ENHRY and SYGVKD. V lost 2 bases, J lost 9 bases, and 14 bases lay in between. CDR3 length equals 14 residues.

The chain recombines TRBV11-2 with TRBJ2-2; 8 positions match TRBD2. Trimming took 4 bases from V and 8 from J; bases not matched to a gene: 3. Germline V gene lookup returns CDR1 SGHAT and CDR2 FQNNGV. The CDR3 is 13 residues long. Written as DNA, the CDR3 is TGTGCCAGCAGCTCTGTAGCGGGAGGGGAGCTGTTTTTT. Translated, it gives CASSSVAGGELFF.

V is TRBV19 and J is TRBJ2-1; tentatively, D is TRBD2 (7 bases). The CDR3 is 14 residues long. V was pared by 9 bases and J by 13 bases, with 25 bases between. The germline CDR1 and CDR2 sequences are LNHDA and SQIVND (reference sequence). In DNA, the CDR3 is TGTGCCAGCGGTCTGGCGGGGGCCCGGCGTTCACAGTTCTTC. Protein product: CASGLAGARRSQFF.

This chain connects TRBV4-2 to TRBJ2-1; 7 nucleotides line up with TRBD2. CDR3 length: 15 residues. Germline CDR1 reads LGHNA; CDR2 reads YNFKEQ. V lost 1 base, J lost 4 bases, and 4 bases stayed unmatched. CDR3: CASSQGREFYNEQFF. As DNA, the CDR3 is TGTGCCAGCAGCCAAGGGCGGGAGTTTTACAATGAGCAGTTCTTC.

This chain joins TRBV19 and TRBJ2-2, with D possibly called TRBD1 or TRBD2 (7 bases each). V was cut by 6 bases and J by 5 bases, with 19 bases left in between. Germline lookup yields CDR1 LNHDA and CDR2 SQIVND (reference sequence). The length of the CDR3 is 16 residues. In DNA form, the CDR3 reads TGTGCCAGTAGCCCCAGGGGGGGGACCCCGACCGGGGAGCTGTTTTTT. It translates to CASSPRGGTPTGELFF.